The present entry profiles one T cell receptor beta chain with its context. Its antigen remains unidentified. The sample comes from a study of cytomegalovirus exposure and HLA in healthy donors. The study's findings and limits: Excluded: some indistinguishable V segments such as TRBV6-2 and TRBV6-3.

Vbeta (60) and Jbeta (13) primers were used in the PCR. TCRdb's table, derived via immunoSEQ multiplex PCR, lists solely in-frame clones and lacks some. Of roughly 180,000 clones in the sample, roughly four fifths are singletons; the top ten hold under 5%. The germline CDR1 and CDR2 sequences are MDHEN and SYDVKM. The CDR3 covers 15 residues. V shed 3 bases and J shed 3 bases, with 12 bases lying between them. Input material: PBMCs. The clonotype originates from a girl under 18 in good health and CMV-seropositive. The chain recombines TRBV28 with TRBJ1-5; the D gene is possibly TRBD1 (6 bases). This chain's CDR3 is CASSFSGVSNQPQHF. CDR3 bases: TGTGCCAGCAGTTTTTCAGGGGTTTCCAATCAGCCCCAGCATTTT.